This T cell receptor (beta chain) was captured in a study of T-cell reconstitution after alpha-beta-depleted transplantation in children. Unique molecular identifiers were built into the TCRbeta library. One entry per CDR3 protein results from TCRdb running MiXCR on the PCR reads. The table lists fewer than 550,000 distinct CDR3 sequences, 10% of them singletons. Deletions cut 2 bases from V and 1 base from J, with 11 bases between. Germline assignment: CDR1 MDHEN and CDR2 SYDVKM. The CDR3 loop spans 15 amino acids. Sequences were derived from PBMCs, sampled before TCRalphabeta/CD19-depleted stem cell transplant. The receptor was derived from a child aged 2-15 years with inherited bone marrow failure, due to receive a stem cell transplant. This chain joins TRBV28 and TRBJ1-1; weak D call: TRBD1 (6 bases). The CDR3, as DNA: TGTGCCAGCAGTTTAGTGGTAGGGGGGAACACTGAAGCTTTCTTT. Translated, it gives CASSLVVGGNTEAFF.